This T cell receptor (beta chain) came from a study of a mutant IDH1 vaccine in newly diagnosed glioma. Across the whole study: Of treated patients, around 62% were men and roughly 40% women, averaging roughly 40 years. Therapy received beforehand was radiotherapy, temozolomide, or both, with most patients given both. Study-wide results and caveats: Among patients, 93.3% showed immune responses induced by the vaccine.

The V gene's germline CDR1 is GTSNPN and CDR2 SVGIG (reference sequence). The ends were cut back, 0 bases at V and 11 bases at J, with 13 bases in the middle. This CDR3 comprises 13 residues. This clone was detected a few times. Antigen specificity is unknown. Stated time point: week 11, during vaccination. Every vaccination contained 300 ug of the mutant IDH1 20-mer peptide and was paired with topical imiquimod. Diagnosis in the donors showed new WHO grade 3 or 4 astrocytomas that were IDH1-mutant and ATRX-lost. Using immunoSEQ multiplex PCR, the repertoire was profiled, and TCRdb retains in-frame clones only, with some absent. The sample has around 120,000 clones; 80% are singletons.

The sequencing here drew on PBMCs, taken from a glioma patient whose treatment included an IDH1 peptide vaccine. This clonotype was sampled from a man aged 35 to 55 with glioma. V and J are TRBV30 and TRBJ1-4; D ambiguous. Here the CDR3 reads CAWSVSVAGKLFF. Written as DNA, the CDR3 is TGTGCCTGGAGTGTAAGTGTCGCGGGGAAACTGTTTTTT.